Below, 32 T cell receptor beta chains from the same sample are listed, as sequenced in a study of control samples from healthy donors and cancer patients. The data were produced by immunoSEQ multiplex PCR, yet TCRdb's version contains in-frame clones alone and is incomplete. In the table there are some 120,000 clones, roughly 90% of which are singletons. The sequencing input was blood. Every receptor here comes from a young man in good health.

The CDR3 loop is CASSDTQGSYNSPLHF. For the CDR3, the DNA is TGTGCCAGCAGTGATACGCAGGGATCCTATAATTCACCCCTCCACTTT. V is TRBV6-1 and J is TRBJ1-6; D is perhaps TRBD1 (5 bases). This CDR3 comprises 16 residues. The V gene lost 3 bases and the J gene lost 1 base, with 10 bases spanning the gap. Germline V CDR1 and CDR2: MNHNS, SASEGT.

V gene TRBV27 combines with J gene TRBJ1-6; 9 positions match TRBD1. V was clipped by 6 bases and J by 10 bases; unmatched bases: 7. The CDR3 consists of 14 residues. The germline V gene encodes CDR1 MNHEY and CDR2 SMNVEV (reference sequence). The CDR3 spells CASRGGTGLSPLHF. The CDR3 region has the DNA TGTGCCAGCAGGGGAGGGACAGGGTTATCACCCCTCCACTTT.

CDR3 protein: CASSRMTYNEQFF. The CDR3 DNA reads as TGCGCCAGCAGCAGGATGACCTACAATGAGCAGTTCTTC. The genes are TRBV4-1 and TRBJ2-1; D not resolved. The CDR3 runs 13 residues. Trimming took off 5 bases at V and 2 bases at J, with 7 bases between the two ends. Per the germline V gene, CDR1 is MGHRA and CDR2 is YSYEKL.

The chain joins TRBV5-1 to TRBJ2-7, with 7 bases matching TRBD1. Trimming cost V 5 bases and J 3 bases; bases outside gene matches: 14. Germline V gene data show CDR1 as SGHRS and CDR2 as YFSETQ. The CDR3 loop spans 16 amino acids. The CDR3 nucleotides are TGCGCCAGCAGGATGATACCGGGACAGACCCTCTACGAGCAGTACTTC. Protein sequence: CASRMIPGQTLYEQYF.

V and J are TRBV12-3 or TRBV12-4 and TRBJ1-1; perhaps TRBD1 as D (5 bases). The CDR3 totals 13 residues. V was cut by 6 bases and J by 5 bases, with 13 bases left in between. CDR3 DNA sequence: TGTGCCAGCAGGTCAGGGAGGTGGACTGAAGCTTTCTTT. Protein sequence: CASRSGRWTEAFF.

The V and J genes are TRBV7-7 and TRBJ2-2; TRBD1 matches at 8 bases. J lost 5 bases, V lost 3 bases, and 8 bases had no gene match. Germline CDR1 is SSHAT and CDR2 is FNYEAQ (reference sequence). The CDR3 loop spans 16 amino acids. This chain's CDR3 is CASSFRWTGLTGELFF. CDR3 DNA sequence: TGTGCCAGCAGCTTCCGCTGGACAGGGTTAACCGGGGAGCTGTTTTTT.

The sample holds one count of this clone. The chain couples TRBV23-1 to TRBJ2-7; no clear D. TRBV23-1 is an ORF; its function is uncertain. The CDR3 contains 16 residues. V gave up 10 bases and J gave up 0 bases, with 22 bases separating them. The CDR3 coding sequence is TGCGCCAACCCCCCCCAGAGACTCCCCCTCTCCTACGAGCAGTACTTC. Translating gives CANPPQRLPLSYEQYF.

As for this clone: Other DNA sequences in the same sample also yield this CDR3. The rearrangement joins TRBV12-3 or TRBV12-4 to TRBJ1-2, with D perhaps TRBD1 (6 bases). Trimming shortened V by 3 bases and J by 3 bases, and 8 bases separated the two germline ends. This CDR3 is 13 amino acids long. CDR3 in amino acids: CASSLGGDYGYTF. CDR3 in DNA: TGTGCCAGCAGTTTGGGGGGCGACTATGGCTACACCTTC.

The J gene is TRBJ1-2, the V gene TRBV9; 11 positions match TRBD1. The junction had 6 bases not matched to a gene; V was cut back by 3 bases and J by 5 bases. The CDR3 spans 15 residues. Germline lookup yields CDR1 SGDLS and CDR2 YYNGEE. Here the CDR3 reads CASSARDRGEYGYTF. The CDR3 DNA reads TGTGCCAGCAGCGCCCGGGACAGGGGGGAATATGGCTACACCTTC.

V and J are TRBV7-9 and TRBJ1-2; D not resolved. V was cut by 4 bases and J by 2 bases, with 11 bases left in between. The CDR3 is made up of 14 amino acids. Germline V gene data show CDR1 as SEHNR and CDR2 as FQNEAQ (reference sequence). DNA for the CDR3: TGTGCCAGCAGCTCCCTTGGCGTCAACTATGGCTACACCTTC. As protein: CASSSLGVNYGYTF.

As concerns this clone: This sample includes further DNA sequences coding for the same CDR3. V is TRBV5-1 and J is TRBJ2-3, with no clear D. Germline CDR1 reads SGHRS; CDR2 reads YFSETQ. This CDR3 is 14 amino acids long. With 0 bases removed from V and 1 base from J, the gap between germline ends came to 6 bases. The CDR3, as DNA: TGCGCCAGCAGCTTGGGGGCGGGCACAGATACGCAGTATTTT. This codes for CASSLGAGTDTQYF.

This clone was detected only a few times. This chain uses TRBV5-6 with TRBJ1-1; D not resolved. CDR1 is SGHDT, CDR2 YYEEEE, per germline. The V end lost 0 bases, the J end lost 1 base, and 13 bases lay between the germline ends. The CDR3 contains 16 residues. The CDR3 loop is CASSLGGGQSNTEAFF. CDR3 nucleotide sequence: TGTGCCAGCAGCTTGGGAGGAGGTCAGTCGAACACTGAAGCTTTCTTT.

V gene TRBV7-2 combines with J gene TRBJ2-7; 12 nucleotides line up with TRBD2. This CDR3 is built from 15 residues. V lost 6 bases to trimming and J lost 6 bases; unmatched junction nucleotides: 9. Germline assignment: CDR1 SGHTA and CDR2 FQGNSA. The CDR3 reads CASSSTSGGTVEQYF. Here the CDR3 DNA reads TGTGCCAGCAGTTCGACTAGCGGGGGTACAGTCGAGCAGTACTTC.

The J gene is TRBJ2-7, the V gene TRBV6-6, with D perhaps assigned TRBD1 or TRBD2 (5 bases each). The V gene lost 4 bases and the J gene lost 2 bases, with 12 bases spanning the gap. The CDR3 sequence is 14 residues long. Germline V gene sequence: CDR1 MNHNY, CDR2 SVGAGI (reference sequence). The CDR3 loop reads CASSLGVGAYEQYF. Here the CDR3 DNA reads TGTGCCAGCAGTTTGGGGGTGGGCGCCTACGAGCAGTACTTC.

The chain is built from TRBV6-6 and TRBJ1-5, with D possibly matching TRBD1 (6 bases). The V and J ends lost 8 bases and 3 bases respectively, with 14 bases between them. Germline CDR1 reads MNHNY; CDR2 reads SVGAGI (reference sequence). The CDR3 is made up of 14 amino acids. Here the CDR3 reads CASAGGASNQPQHF. The CDR3 DNA is TGTGCCAGCGCTGGGGGCGCCTCCAATCAGCCCCAGCATTTT.

J is TRBJ1-6 and V is TRBV4-1; no definite D call. The CDR3 sequence is 14 residues long. V was pared by 1 base and J by 7 bases, with 8 bases between. Germline V gives CDR1 MGHRA, CDR2 YSYEKL. CDR3 nucleotides: TGCGCCAGCAGCCAAGGGAGAGACAATTCACCCCTCCACTTT. Its translation is CASSQGRDNSPLHF.

The rearrangement joins TRBV7-2 to TRBJ1-2, with TRBD1 matching 8 bases. After removal of 1 base from V and 5 bases from J, the junction contained 6 bases not matched to a gene. Germline assignment: CDR1 SGHTA and CDR2 FQGNSA. The CDR3 has 15 amino acids. This chain's CDR3 is CASSLDNRGRYGYTF. CDR3 sequence (DNA): TGTGCCAGCAGCTTAGATAACAGGGGGAGGTATGGCTACACCTTC.

The rearrangement joins TRBV5-4 to TRBJ1-4; D may be TRBD1 (6 bases). This CDR3 contains 17 residues. Trimming took off 4 bases at V and 0 bases at J, with 16 bases between the two ends. The germline V gene has CDR1 SGHNT and CDR2 YYREEE (reference sequence). The DNA of the CDR3 is TGTGCCAGCAGCCCCCACGGTGGGGGGCCAACTAATGAAAAACTGTTTTTT. It is translated as CASSPHGGGPTNEKLFF.

The rearrangement joins TRBV6-5 to TRBJ2-5; 9 bases match TRBD1. This CDR3 is built from 14 residues. V lost 2 bases and J lost 4; bases outside the gene matches: 2. The germline CDR1 and CDR2 sequences are MNHEY and SVGAGI. CDR3 coding DNA: TGTGCCAGCAGTTACAGACAGGGGGGAGAGACCCAGTACTTC. It codes for CASSYRQGGETQYF.

The V and J genes are TRBV5-6 and TRBJ2-1; 9 bases match TRBD1. CDR3 length: 12 residues. Germline CDR1 SGHDT, CDR2 YYEEEE. CDR3 sequence: CATGQGNHEQFF. For the CDR3, the DNA is TGTGCTACGGGACAGGGTAATCATGAGCAGTTCTTC.

The V gene is TRBV24-1, the J gene TRBJ1-5, with TRBD1 matching 9 bases. V gave up 4 bases and J gave up 3 bases; unmatched junction bases: 9. Per germline, CDR1 KGHDR and CDR2 SFDVKD. The CDR3 consists of 17 residues. The CDR3 coding sequence is TGTGCCACCAGTGACCCGGGACAGGGAGGTTCCAATCAGCCCCAGCATTTT. Translated, it gives CATSDPGQGGSNQPQHF.

V is TRBV5-4 and J is TRBJ2-1; D not resolved. The CDR3 is 15 amino acids. Germline CDR1 and CDR2: SGHNT and YYREEE (reference sequence). Deletions cut 1 base from V and 5 bases from J, with 13 bases between. The CDR3 region is CASSLSSPVDNEQFF. CDR3 DNA sequence: TGTGCCAGCAGCTTGAGTAGTCCGGTCGACAATGAGCAGTTCTTC. Full variable domain (outside the CDR3, taken from reference TRBV5-4 and TRBJ2-1): ETGVTQSPTHLIKTRGQQVTLRCSSQSGHNTVSWYQQALGQGPQFIFQYYREEENGRGNFPPRFSGLQFPNYSSELNVNALELDDSALYLCASSLSSPVDNEQFFGPGTRLTVL.

The rearrangement links TRBV6-5 to TRBJ1-2; D is unresolved. Germline V gene sequence: CDR1 MNHEY, CDR2 SVGAGI. Trimming left V 5 bases short and J 4 bases short, with 17 bases between. This CDR3 is 15 amino acids long. The CDR3 bases are TGTGCCAGCAGTCCTCGCCTGTATTTTGTCTATGGCTACACCTTC. Residues: CASSPRLYFVYGYTF.

As to this clone: The sample has other DNA sequences that encode this CDR3 too. The chain joins TRBV6-4 to TRBJ2-3, with 9 nucleotides matching TRBD2. The germline CDR1 and CDR2 sequences are MRHNA and SNTAGT. The CDR3 is made up of 13 amino acids. V trimming: 9 bases; J trimming: 2 bases; junction bases outside the gene matches: 3. The CDR3 nucleotides read TGTGCCAGTTCTAGCGGGGACACAGATACGCAGTATTTT. Translated: CASSSGDTDTQYF.

This chain uses TRBV3-1 (or the pseudogene TRBV3-2) with TRBJ2-7, with a possible D match to TRBD1 (6 bases). The CDR3 has 13 residues. From germline, CDR1 is LGHDT and CDR2 YNNKEL (reference sequence). Trimming stripped 4 bases from V and 6 bases from J, with 13 bases between. This CDR3 reads CASSLRQAVEQYF. CDR3 in DNA: TGTGCCAGCAGCCTCAGACAGGCGGTCGAGCAGTACTTC.

The J gene is TRBJ2-2, the V gene TRBV27; D gene ambiguous. Trimming removed 6 bases at V and 1 base at J, with 9 bases between. Germline CDR1 MNHEY, CDR2 SMNVEV (reference sequence). This CDR3 is built from 14 residues. CDR3 loop: CASSYGRNTGELFF. The CDR3 DNA is TGTGCCAGCAGCTACGGACGGAACACCGGGGAGCTGTTTTTT.

The genes are TRBV19 and TRBJ2-1; D call uncertain. This CDR3 has 15 residues. Trimming left V 6 bases short and J 0 bases short, with 12 bases between. The germline V gene has CDR1 LNHDA and CDR2 SQIVND (reference sequence). Here the CDR3 reads CASRGSHSSYNEQFF. CDR3 sequence (DNA): TGTGCCAGTAGGGGCTCACACAGCTCCTACAATGAGCAGTTCTTC.

V usage is TRBV18 and J usage is TRBJ2-5; a weak D match, TRBD1 (5 bases). Trimming left V 1 base short and J 5 bases short, with 11 bases between. Germline V gives CDR1 KGHSH, CDR2 LQKENI. The CDR3 length is 14 residues. This CDR3 is CASSPQGAGETQYF. DNA for the CDR3: TGTGCCAGCTCACCACAAGGGGCCGGGGAGACCCAGTACTTC. Full variable domain (missing parts from reference TRBV18 and TRBJ2-5): NAGVMQNPRHLVRRRGQEARLRCSPMKGHSHVYWYRQLPEEGLKFMVYLQKENIIDESGMPKERFSAEFPKEGPSILRIQQVVRGDSAAYFCASSPQGAGETQYFGPGTRLLVL.

The chain recombines TRBV7-9 with TRBJ1-5, with a possible D match to TRBD1 (6 bases). The CDR3 totals 13 residues. V lost 5 bases and J 3 bases, leaving 8 bases between the germline ends. Germline assignment: CDR1 SEHNR and CDR2 FQNEAQ (reference sequence). CDR3 sequence (DNA): TGTGCCAGCAGCGGGGACACCAATCAGCCCCAGCATTTT. It translates to CASSGDTNQPQHF.

V usage is TRBV9 and J usage is TRBJ2-2; D is undetermined. This CDR3 spans 14 amino acids. The germline gives CDR1 SGDLS, CDR2 YYNGEE. V was cut by 3 bases and J by 6 bases, with 12 bases left in between. DNA for the CDR3: TGTGCCAGCAGCGCCCCCCCAGGCTCCGGGGAGCTGTTTTTT. Its protein product is CASSAPPGSGELFF.

This clone has a single count. V and J are TRBV18 and TRBJ2-3; 7 bases match TRBD2. V shed 2 bases and J 3 bases; nucleotides not matched to a gene: 11. From germline, CDR1 is KGHSH and CDR2 LQKENI. The CDR3 length is 17 residues. The CDR3 sequence: CASSPGRLAQATDTQYF. DNA for the CDR3: TGTGCCAGCTCACCAGGAAGACTAGCCCAAGCGACAGATACGCAGTATTTT.

The chain recombines TRBV10-1 with TRBJ1-2; 9 nucleotides agree with TRBD1. Germline V gene lookup returns CDR1 WNHNN and CDR2 SYGVQD (reference sequence). The CDR3 totals 13 residues. With V trimmed by 6 bases and J by 8 bases, 7 bases remained unmatched. Here the CDR3 DNA reads TGCGCCAGCAGCTCCGGGACAGGGTCCGGCTACACCTTC. Encoded protein: CASSSGTGSGYTF.